Following are 27 T cell receptor beta chains from one sample sequenced in a study of PD-1 blockade in classical Hodgkin lymphoma. TCRdb's copy holds only in-frame clones and misses some; the assay was immunoSEQ multiplex PCR. The sample has about 19,000 clones; roughly 83% are singletons. Each of the patients experienced relapse following autologous stem cell transplantation, and their brentuximab vedotin exposure differed. Sequences were derived from peripheral blood mononuclear cells (PBMCs), sampled before the second cycle of nivolumab. The receptors come from a human donor with classical Hodgkin lymphoma.

The V and J genes are TRBV10-3 and TRBJ1-1, with 8 bases that match TRBD1. V gave up 6 bases and J gave up 1 base; unmatched junction bases: 1. CDR1 and CDR2 (germline): ENHRY, SYGVKD. This CDR3 contains 13 residues. DNA of the CDR3: TGTGCCATCAGCGGACAGGGGAACACTGAAGCTTTCTTT. This encodes CAISGQGNTEAFF.

J is TRBJ2-7 and V is TRBV4-3, with D possibly being TRBD1 (5 bases). From germline, CDR1 is LGHNA and CDR2 YSLEER. V lost 4 bases to trimming and J lost 3 bases, with 16 bases between them. CDR3 length: 15 amino acids. DNA for the CDR3: TGCGCCAGCAGCCCCCGTATTTACAGGCTCTACGAGCAGTACTTC. Translation: CASSPRIYRLYEQYF.

This sequence joins TRBV27 and TRBJ2-7, with D possibly being TRBD1 (5 bases). CDR1 is MNHEY and CDR2 is SMNVEV in the germline V gene (reference sequence). CDR3 length: 13 residues. The V and J ends lost 2 bases and 6 bases respectively, with 11 bases between them. CDR3 in DNA: TGTGCCAGCAGTTTAGACAGCTCGGGCGAGCAGTACTTC. Its translation is CASSLDSSGEQYF.

The chain has TRBV9 and TRBJ1-2; the match to TRBD1 covers 10 bases. The germline CDR1 and CDR2 sequences are SGDLS and YYNGEE. Trimming removed 0 bases from V and 5 bases from J; junction bases left unmatched: 4. The CDR3 has 15 residues. CDR3: CASSVGGQGLYGYTF. CDR3 bases: TGTGCCAGCAGCGTAGGGGGACAGGGGTTGTATGGCTACACCTTC.

This rearrangement joins TRBV5-6 to TRBJ1-4, with D perhaps TRBD1 (5 bases). Per the germline V gene, CDR1 is SGHDT and CDR2 is YYEEEE. The CDR3 totals 13 residues. Trimming shortened V by 4 bases and J by 8 bases, and 12 bases separated the two germline ends. The CDR3 loop is CASSKGTGEKLFF. Written as DNA, the CDR3 is TGTGCCAGCAGCAAGGGGACGGGGGAAAAACTGTTTTTT.

DNA of the CDR3: TGTGCCAGCAGCTTTGGGGAGTATCAGCCCCAGCATTTT. It translates to CASSFGEYQPQHF. The chain combines TRBV13 with TRBJ1-5; unclear D gene. In germline, CDR1 is PRHDT, CDR2 FYEKMQ (reference sequence). There are 13 residues in the CDR3. V lost 3 bases and J 5 bases, leaving 8 bases between the germline ends.

V usage is TRBV4-3 and J usage is TRBJ2-1; no reliable D call. Germline-derived CDR1 and CDR2 are LGHNA and YSLEER. The length of the CDR3 is 15 residues. With 0 bases removed from V and 7 bases from J, the gap between germline ends came to 13 bases. CDR3 nucleotide sequence: TGCGCCAGCAGCCAAGACCCACAGATTATTAATGAGCAGTTCTTC. Translation: CASSQDPQIINEQFF.

This clone was observed a handful of times. V usage is TRBV19 and J usage is TRBJ1-5; D uncertain. The CDR3 runs to 12 residues. Looked up from germline, CDR1 is LNHDA and CDR2 is SQIVND (reference sequence). The V and J ends lost 5 bases and 3 bases respectively, with 5 bases between them. The DNA of the CDR3 is TGTGCCAGTAGTCCTTACAATCAGCCCCAGCATTTT. Translated, it gives CASSPYNQPQHF.

The rearrangement uses TRBV28 and TRBJ2-5, with D tentatively TRBD2 (5 bases). Germline assignment: CDR1 MDHEN and CDR2 SYDVKM. Between the trimmed V and J ends, which lost 1 base and 5 bases, there was a span of 14 bases. This CDR3 spans 15 amino acids. The CDR3 DNA is TGTGCCAGCAGTTTATCCCGAGCGGATAAGGAGACCCAGTACTTC. It encodes CASSLSRADKETQYF.

The rearrangement uses TRBV4-3 and TRBJ1-2; weak D call: TRBD1 (5 bases). In germline, CDR1 is LGHNA, CDR2 YSLEER. V lost 0 bases to trimming and J lost 5 bases, with 13 bases between them. CDR3 size: 15 residues. The CDR3 nucleotides are TGCGCCAGCAGCCAAGACAGTGCGCAGGGTTATGGCTACACCTTC. It yields the protein CASSQDSAQGYGYTF.

The J gene is TRBJ2-1, the V gene TRBV9; the match to TRBD2 covers 11 bases. Germline CDR1 reads SGDLS; CDR2 reads YYNGEE. V shed 6 bases and J 1 base; nucleotides not matched to a gene: 6. This CDR3 region has 16 residues. The CDR3 here is CASTPTSGKSYNEQFF. Written as DNA, the CDR3 is TGTGCCAGCACCCCGACTAGCGGGAAATCCTACAATGAGCAGTTCTTC.

The CDR3 region has the DNA TGTGCCAGCTCTAGAGATACGCAGTATTTT. This translates into CASSRDTQYF. The chain employs TRBV11-2 and TRBJ2-3, with no clear D. Germline CDR1 reads SGHAT; CDR2 reads FQNNGV. The CDR3 spans 10 residues. The ends were cut back, 8 bases at V and 5 bases at J, with 5 bases in the middle.

This clone was seen more than once but under ten times. This chain links TRBV5-1 with TRBJ1-1; D unresolved. V was clipped by 6 bases and J by 4 bases, with 16 bases between them. The CDR3 is made up of 14 amino acids. Germline V CDR1 and CDR2: SGHRS, YFSETQ. CDR3 residues: CASTQSGVGTEAFF. CDR3 DNA: TGCGCCAGCACCCAGAGTGGGGTTGGCACTGAAGCTTTCTTT.

The CDR3 sequence is CASSYSISSYEQYF. CDR3 nucleotide sequence: TGTGCCAGCAGTTACTCGATCTCCTCCTACGAGCAGTACTTC. The V call is TRBV6-5, the J call TRBJ2-7; D not certain. The CDR3 contains 14 residues. Germline CDR1 and CDR2: MNHEY and SVGAGI. V lost 0 bases and J 0 bases, leaving 6 bases between the germline ends.

This chain uses TRBV6-1 with TRBJ1-5; D is undetermined. Germline V CDR1 and CDR2: MNHNS, SASEGT. Between the trimmed V and J ends, which lost 4 bases and 0 bases, there was a span of 10 bases. CDR3 length: 15 amino acids. CDR3 coding DNA: TGTGCCAGCAGTGGGGAATTGGGTAGCAATCAGCCCCAGCATTTT. Its protein is CASSGELGSNQPQHF.

The chain employs TRBV5-1 and TRBJ2-7; 7 positions match TRBD2. CDR1 is SGHRS and CDR2 is YFSETQ in the germline V gene. The junction had 6 bases not matched to a gene; V was cut back by 6 bases and J by 6 bases. The CDR3 extends over 12 amino acids. Here the CDR3 reads CASTGEGREQYF. The CDR3 bases are TGCGCCAGCACCGGGGAGGGACGCGAGCAGTACTTC.

This rearrangement joins TRBV2 to TRBJ2-1; D may match TRBD1 or TRBD2 (5 bases each). The germline V gene encodes CDR1 SNHLY and CDR2 FYNNEI. CDR3 length equals 15 residues. V lost 4 bases to trimming and J lost 3 bases, with 13 bases between them. In DNA form, the CDR3 reads TGTGCCAGCAGTGGTTACGGGGCTAGCTACAATGAGCAGTTCTTC. Its translation: CASSGYGASYNEQFF.

This rearrangement joins TRBV27 to TRBJ1-4; no definite D call. CDR1 is MNHEY, CDR2 SMNVEV, per germline (reference sequence). V gave up 4 bases and J gave up 8 bases, with 11 bases separating them. The CDR3 is 13 amino acids. In DNA form, the CDR3 reads TGTGCCAGCAGTTGGGGAAATGGAGAAAAACTGTTTTTT. Translation gives CASSWGNGEKLFF.

V and J are TRBV14 and TRBJ2-7, with TRBD2 matching 13 bases. The CDR3 contains 16 residues. V was clipped by 4 bases and J by 2 bases; unmatched bases: 5. The germline V gene encodes CDR1 SGHDN and CDR2 FVKESK. The DNA for the CDR3 is TGTGCCAGCAGCCTTGGGACTAGCGGGAAAGCCTACGAGCAGTACTTC. It codes for CASSLGTSGKAYEQYF.

In its sample, this clone was seen a few times. The V gene is TRBV7-6, the J gene TRBJ2-5; D is possibly TRBD1 (5 bases). The V and J ends lost 1 base and 6 bases respectively, with 12 bases between them. Germline CDR1 and CDR2: SGHVS and FNYEAQ. The length of the CDR3 is 14 residues. CDR3 protein: CASSLEQGEQTQYF. The DNA of the CDR3 is TGTGCCAGCAGCTTAGAGCAGGGCGAGCAGACCCAGTACTTC. Full variable domain (outside the CDR3, taken from reference TRBV7-6 and TRBJ2-5): GAGVSQSPRYKVTKRGQDVALRCDPISGHVSLYWYRQALGQGPEFLTYFNYEAQQDKSGLPNDRFSAERPEGSISTLTIQRTEQRDSAMYRCASSLEQGEQTQYFGPGTRLLVL.

The CDR3 DNA follows: TGCGCCAGCAGTAAGGGGAATGAGGGTCAGCCCCAGCATTTT. Amino acid sequence: CASSKGNEGQPQHF. This chain links TRBV5-1 with TRBJ1-5; maybe TRBD1 (5 bases). The CDR3 length is 14 residues. Trimming took 5 bases from V and 6 from J, leaving 15 bases between them. CDR1 and CDR2 from the germline V gene are SGHRS and YFSETQ.

The chain combines TRBV7-7 with TRBJ2-2, with D unclear. Trimming took off 1 base at V and 3 bases at J, with 9 bases between the two ends. Germline assignment: CDR1 SSHAT and CDR2 FNYEAQ (reference sequence). The CDR3 sequence is 15 residues long. The CDR3 region has the DNA TGTGCCAGCAGCTTAGGAGGACCATACACCGGGGAGCTGTTTTTT. Its translation is CASSLGGPYTGELFF.

Comment on this clone: Compared with germline, one end of the junction differs, possibly owing to a read error. The chain recombines TRBV19 with TRBJ2-3, with D perhaps assigned TRBD1 or TRBD2 (5 bases each). The CDR3 runs to 16 residues. Germline V gene sequence: CDR1 LNHDA, CDR2 SQIVND (reference sequence). The CDR3 is CASSLGTTVGTNTQYF. CDR3 nucleotides: TGTGCCAGTAGTTTGGGGACCACTGTCGGCACAAATACGCAGTATTTT.

The J gene is TRBJ2-1, the V gene TRBV4-3; TRBD2 agrees at 8 bases. With V trimmed by 1 base and J by 5 bases, 13 bases remained unmatched. The CDR3 has 18 amino acids. Germline loops: CDR1 LGHNA, CDR2 YSLEER. The CDR3 nucleotides read TGCGCCAGCAGCCAAGGGTGGAGTGTAGCGGGGAAGAACAATGAGCAGTTCTTC. Its translation is CASSQGWSVAGKNNEQFF.

This sequence joins TRBV28 and TRBJ2-1; 7 bases are a match to TRBD2. This CDR3 has 14 amino acids. With 4 bases clipped from V and 7 bases from J, the junction kept 7 bases outside the gene matches. Looked up from germline, CDR1 is MDHEN and CDR2 is SYDVKM. The CDR3 sequence: CASSSPGGWNEQFF. The CDR3 DNA reads as TGTGCCAGCAGTTCGCCGGGAGGATGGAATGAGCAGTTCTTC.

CDR3 nucleotide sequence: TGTGCCAGCAGCTTAGATCAGGGGAACACTGAAGCTTTCTTT. Translating it yields CASSLDQGNTEAFF. The chain uses TRBV11-3 and TRBJ1-1, with TRBD1 as a possible D gene (5 bases). This CDR3 region has 14 residues. The germline V gene encodes CDR1 SGHNT and CDR2 YENEEA. Deletions cut 0 bases from V and 1 base from J, with 6 bases between.

This sequence joins TRBV18 and TRBJ1-1; D is ambiguous. Germline V gives CDR1 KGHSH, CDR2 LQKENI. Trimming left V 2 bases short and J 7 bases short, with 14 bases between. This CDR3 region has 14 residues. The CDR3 loop reads CASSPNKSSYEAFF. DNA of the CDR3: TGTGCCAGCTCACCAAATAAGTCAAGTTATGAAGCTTTCTTT.